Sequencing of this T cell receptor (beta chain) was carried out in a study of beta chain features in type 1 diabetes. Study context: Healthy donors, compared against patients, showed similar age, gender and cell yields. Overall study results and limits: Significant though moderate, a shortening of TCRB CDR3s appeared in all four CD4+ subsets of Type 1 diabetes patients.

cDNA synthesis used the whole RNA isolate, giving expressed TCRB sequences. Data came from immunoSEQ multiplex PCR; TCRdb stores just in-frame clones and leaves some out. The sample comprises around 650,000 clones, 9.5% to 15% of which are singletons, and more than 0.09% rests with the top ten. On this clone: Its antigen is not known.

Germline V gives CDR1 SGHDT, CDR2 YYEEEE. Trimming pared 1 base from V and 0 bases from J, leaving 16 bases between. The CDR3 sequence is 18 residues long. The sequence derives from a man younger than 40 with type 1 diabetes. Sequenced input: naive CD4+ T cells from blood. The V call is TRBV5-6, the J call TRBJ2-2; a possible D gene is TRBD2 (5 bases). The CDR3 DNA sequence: TGTGCCAGCAGCTTGCTGGGAGTCGGTGTTGCGAACACCGGGGAGCTGTTTTTT. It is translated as CASSLLGVGVANTGELFF.